The rows below give T cell receptor beta chains drawn from one sample of a study of blood T cell repertoires in COVID-19. Sequencing used immunoSEQ multiplex PCR; TCRdb keeps in-frame clones, though not all of them. The sample contains 410,000 or so clones, just over 85% of which appear only once. Sequenced material: peripheral blood. These TCRs come from a woman in her 30s with active or convalescent COVID-19. Both conserved end residues are part of each CDR3. A D gene is named only where the DNA matches it firmly. Some rows mark clone size as missing; the rest say once, few, many or name a class of expanded clone.

>NA|TRBV11-2|NA|TRBJ2-3
TGTGCCAGCAGGTCACTACTCGGGTTGAGAGATACGCAGTATTTT
CASRSLLGLRDTQYF
>TRBD1|TRBV5-8|NA|TRBJ1-2
TGTGCCAGCAGCTCGAGGGACAGGGTGGACTATGGCTACACCTTC
CASSSRDRVDYGYTF
>NA|TRBV2|NA|TRBJ1-1
TGTGCCAGCAGGGCGGACAGCATGAACACTGAAGCTTTCTTT
CASRADSMNTEAFF
>NA|TRBV5-1|NA|TRBJ2-5
TGCGCCAGCAGCTCGACGACATCCCAAGAGACCCAGTACTTC
CASSSTTSQETQYF
>TRBD1|TRBV12-5|once|TRBJ1-2
TGTGCTAGTGGTTTGCCCATATCCCGGACAGGGACCTATGGCTACACCTTC
CASGLPISRTGTYGYTF
>NA|TRBV4-1|NA|TRBJ2-7
TGCGCCAGCAGCCAAGAAGTGGGCCGCCCATCCTACGAGCAGTACTTC
CASSQEVGRPSYEQYF
>NA|TRBV11-2|NA|TRBJ2-2
TGTGCCAGCACCCAAGGGGTAACCACCGGGGAGCTGTTTTTT
CASTQGVTTGELFF
>NA|TRBV30|NA|TRBJ1-6
TGTGCCTGGGCTCAGGGAAGGAATTCACCCCTCCACTTT
CAWAQGRNSPLHF
>NA|TRBV18|NA|TRBJ1-1
TGTGCCAGCTCACCACCGCACTCGCAGAACACTGAAGCTTTCTTT
CASSPPHSQNTEAFF
>TRBD1|TRBV25-1|NA|TRBJ1-4
TGTGCCAGCAGTGAGACAGGGGAGGTTGAAAAACTGTTTTTT
CASSETGEVEKLFF
>NA|TRBV2|once|TRBJ1-4
TGTGCCAGCAAGGAGGCGGGGGGTGAAAAACTGTTTTTT
CASKEAGGEKLFF
>TRBD2|TRBV2|once|TRBJ2-1
TGTGCCAGCAGTGAAGCCTGGACTAGCGGGAAGTTCTTC
CASSEAWTSGKFF
>NA|TRBV3-1/TRBV3-2|NA|TRBJ2-7
TGTGCCAGCAGTCTATCCTACGAGCAGTACTTC
CASSLSYEQYF
>TRBD1|TRBV19|few|TRBJ1-1
TGTGCCAGTAGTCCCCGCCGGACAGGGAGCACTGAAGCTTTCTTT
CASSPRRTGSTEAFF
>NA|TRBV29-1|NA|TRBJ2-3
TGCAGCGTTGAAGAGGCTAGACTGAGCACAGATACGCAGTATTTT
CSVEEARLSTDTQYF
>NA|TRBV3-1/TRBV3-2|NA|TRBJ2-7
TGTGCCAGCAGCCCAGTCTCGGGCGGAGGATGGTTGGAGCAGTACTTC
CASSPVSGGGWLEQYF
>TRBD1|TRBV5-4|NA|TRBJ2-7
TGTGCCAGCACCGCCACAGGGGGCCCCTCCTACGAGCAGTACTTC
CASTATGGPSYEQYF
>NA|TRBV5-4|NA|TRBJ2-5
TGTGCCAGCAGCCGGACAGAACAAGAGACCCAGTACTTC
CASSRTEQETQYF
>TRBD2|TRBV6-6|NA|TRBJ2-7
TGTGCCAGCAGTTACTCGGATCGGGGGGATGCTTACGAGCAGTACTTC
CASSYSDRGDAYEQYF
>TRBD2|TRBV9|NA|TRBJ2-7
TGTGCCAGCAGCGGCGGACTAGCGGGAGAATACGAGCAGTACTTC
CASSGGLAGEYEQYF
>NA|TRBV7-9|once|TRBJ1-2
TGTGCCAGCAGCTTTGCTCCGGGGGAGGGTGCTAACTATGGCTACACCTTC
CASSFAPGEGANYGYTF
>NA|TRBV21-1|NA|TRBJ1-2
TGTGCCAGCAACCTGAAGGCCTTCAGGGTGCTAACCTTC
CASNLKAFRVLTF
>NA|TRBV2|few|TRBJ1-2
TGTGCCAGCAGTGAATTGGTGCGACGGGATAACTATGGCTACACCTTC
CASSELVRRDNYGYTF
>NA|TRBV18|once|TRBJ2-2
TGTGCCAGCTCATCCCGGACCGGGGAGCTGTTTTTT
CASSSRTGELFF
>NA|TRBV9|NA|TRBJ2-1
TGTGCCAGCAGCGTAGCTACGTCGAATTCGAGGTACAATGAGCAGTTCTTC
CASSVATSNSRYNEQFF
>TRBD2|TRBV2|NA|TRBJ2-1
TGTGCCAGCAGTGAAAAACTAGCGGGCTCCTACAATGAGCAGTTCTTC
CASSEKLAGSYNEQFF